This entry is about one T cell receptor beta chain. Antigen unknown. This sample is part of a study of radiotherapy plus CTLA-4 blockade in lung cancer. The study's findings and limits: Together with interferon-beta, which increased in serum after radiation, early dynamic changes in blood T cell clones were reportedly the best predictors of response. Tumor-derived TCR clones expanded in blood after radiotherapy plus ipilimumab.

Trimming at V came to 5 bases and at J to 0 bases, leaving 4 bases not matched to a gene. Germline values: CDR1 MNHEY, CDR2 SMNVEV (reference sequence). The CDR3 runs 15 residues. Clones were read by immunoSEQ multiplex PCR, and TCRdb kept only the in-frame ones, dropping some. The sample carries some 32,000 clones, 65% to 75% recorded once. Patients had chemo-refractory metastatic non-small-cell lung cancer and received focal radiation plus CTLA-4 blockade that used ipilimumab. The rearrangement joins TRBV27 to TRBJ1-5, with 7 bases lining up with TRBD1. The receptor's source is a human donor with non-small cell lung cancer who had stable disease on radiotherapy plus ipilimumab. This specimen consisted of peripheral blood, obtained from a patient treated with radiotherapy plus ipilimumab. CDR3 bases: TGTGCCAGCAGTGCCAGGGGGTATAGCAATCAGCCCCAGCATTTT. Protein product: CASSARGYSNQPQHF.